The 32 T cell receptor beta chains below come from one sample, sequenced in a study of cytomegalovirus exposure and HLA in healthy donors. The study ran its PCR with 60 Vbeta and 13 Jbeta primers. Sequencing used immunoSEQ multiplex PCR; TCRdb keeps in-frame clones, though not all of them. This sample has about 98,000 clones, with about 80% found just once. Sequenced: PBMCs. These receptor sequences come from a man aged 18 to 35 in good health and CMV-seropositive.

The V call is TRBV28, the J call TRBJ2-7, with 9 bases matching TRBD1. V shed 2 bases, J shed 8 bases, and the junction held 10 bases outside the gene matches. The CDR3 consists of 15 residues. Germline V CDR1 and CDR2: MDHEN, SYDVKM. The CDR3 nucleotides read TGTGCCAGCAGTTTAGCCCCGGACAGGGGTTTTAAGCAGTACTTC. It is translated as CASSLAPDRGFKQYF.

The CDR3 coding sequence is TGTGCCATCAGTGAGTTAGGGGGAAGAGAGACCCAGTACTTC. Residues: CAISELGGRETQYF. This sequence joins TRBV10-3 and TRBJ2-5; a weak D match, TRBD1 (6 bases). Trimming took 1 base from V and 4 from J, leaving 10 bases between them. The CDR3 length is 14 residues. CDR1 and CDR2 from the germline V gene are ENHRY and SYGVKD.

The V call is TRBV5-4, the J call TRBJ1-2; no firm D call. Germline V gives CDR1 SGHNT, CDR2 YYREEE (reference sequence). The CDR3 extends over 11 amino acids. V lost 4 bases to trimming and J lost 8 bases, with 9 bases between them. The CDR3 nucleotides read TGTGCCAGCAGCGACTACCTCGGCTACACCTTC. Translation: CASSDYLGYTF.

This chain links TRBV20-1 with TRBJ2-1, with a possible D match to TRBD1 (6 bases). The CDR3 contains 10 residues. Trimming pared 6 bases from V and 9 bases from J, leaving 9 bases between. CDR1 DFQATT and CDR2 SNEGSKA come from the germline V gene (reference sequence). CDR3 nucleotide sequence: TGCAGTGCGGCCAGGGGTGAGCAGTTCTTC. Amino acid sequence: CSAARGEQFF.

The chain is built from TRBV6-4 and TRBJ2-3; 7 nucleotides line up with TRBD2. The V segment lost 2 bases and the J segment 1 base; nucleotides outside the gene matches: 0. The CDR3 length is 14 residues. Per germline, CDR1 MRHNA and CDR2 SNTAGT. The DNA of the CDR3 is TGTGCCAGCAGTGACCGGGGGGGCACAGATACGCAGTATTTT. It codes for CASSDRGGTDTQYF.

The chain recombines TRBV25-1 with TRBJ2-3; D is ambiguous. Per the germline V gene, CDR1 is MGHDK and CDR2 is SYGVNS. Trimming left V 4 bases short and J 6 bases short, with 5 bases between. This CDR3 is built from 11 residues. The CDR3 DNA sequence: TGTGCCAGCAGTGTCGGGGATACGCAGTATTTT. This codes for CASSVGDTQYF.

This chain uses TRBV18 with TRBJ1-5; 8 positions match TRBD1. The V gene end was trimmed by 3 bases and the J gene end by 5 bases; junction bases not matched to a gene: 3. Per germline, CDR1 KGHSH and CDR2 LQKENI. CDR3 length: 14 amino acids. The CDR3 DNA is TGTGCCAGCTCACCCGGACAGGGCTATCAGCCCCAGCATTTT. Its protein product is CASSPGQGYQPQHF.

By its share, this clone is medium-sized. The rearrangement links TRBV7-8 to TRBJ2-2; TRBD2 might be the D (7 bases). The V end was cut by 1 base, the J end by 7 bases, with 22 bases between. The CDR3 length is 18 residues. Germline values: CDR1 SGHVS, CDR2 FQNEAQ. CDR3 sequence: CASSLVGGGTLHNGELFF. Written as DNA, the CDR3 is TGTGCCAGCAGCTTAGTCGGCGGGGGCACCCTTCATAACGGGGAGCTGTTTTTT.

The rearrangement links TRBV4-1 to TRBJ2-2; 8 bases match TRBD1. The junction had 10 bases not matched to a gene; V was cut back by 3 bases and J by 7 bases. This CDR3 region has 16 residues. Germline CDR1 MGHRA, CDR2 YSYEKL. CDR3 residues: CASSQAGTGRVGELFF. The CDR3 DNA sequence: TGCGCCAGCAGCCAGGCCGGGACAGGAAGGGTCGGGGAGCTGTTTTTT.

This clone showed up many times. The chain links TRBV2 to TRBJ1-2; 11 bases map to TRBD1. CDR1 is SNHLY and CDR2 is FYNNEI in the germline V gene. The CDR3 length is 14 residues. Trimming removed 6 bases from V and 5 bases from J; junction bases left unmatched: 5. The CDR3 region is CASSGRDRGYGYTF. DNA of the CDR3: TGTGCCAGCAGCGGACGGGACAGGGGGTATGGCTACACCTTC.

The chain links TRBV30 to TRBJ1-4; a weak D match, TRBD1 (5 bases). The CDR3 consists of 16 residues. Germline V gene sequence: CDR1 GTSNPN, CDR2 SVGIG (reference sequence). The V and J ends lost 2 bases and 8 bases respectively, with 21 bases between them. Here the CDR3 DNA reads TGTGCCTGGAGTACCGGGACTGGATCGATGTGGGAAAAACTGTTTTTT. Amino acid sequence: CAWSTGTGSMWEKLFF.

This chain links TRBV19 with TRBJ1-6; no clear D. Deletions cut 3 bases from V and 10 bases from J, with 10 bases between. CDR3 length: 13 amino acids. CDR1 is LNHDA, CDR2 SQIVND, per germline (reference sequence). The CDR3 DNA is TGTGCCAGTAGTATTACCCTACAGTCACCCCTCCACTTT. Its protein is CASSITLQSPLHF.

The chain employs TRBV4-2 and TRBJ2-2, with D possibly matching TRBD1 (5 bases). Germline CDR1 reads LGHNA; CDR2 reads YNFKEQ. The germline V and J ends were trimmed by 3 bases and 7 bases, with 9 bases remaining between them. The CDR3 is made up of 13 amino acids. DNA for the CDR3: TGTGCCAGCAGCCAGCCTCAGGGCGGGGAGCTGTTTTTT. Protein: CASSQPQGGELFF.

The chain uses TRBV5-1 and TRBJ1-3; possibly TRBD1 for D (5 bases). This CDR3 is built from 13 residues. Germline V gene lookup returns CDR1 SGHRS and CDR2 YFSETQ. V was shortened by 4 bases and J by 4 bases, with 9 bases between the two germline ends. Here the CDR3 reads CASSAGLGNTIYF. The CDR3, as DNA: TGCGCCAGCAGCGCGGGGCTGGGAAACACCATATATTTT.

This clone occurred once. The chain couples TRBV9 to TRBJ1-1, with D tentatively TRBD1 (5 bases). V lost 6 bases to trimming and J lost 5 bases, with 23 bases between them. The CDR3 has 16 residues. CDR1 is SGDLS, CDR2 YYNGEE, per germline. The DNA of the CDR3 is TGTGCCAGCACCAAAAATCCCCACCAGGGTGTAACTGAAGCTTTCTTT. It codes for CASTKNPHQGVTEAFF.

V gene TRBV6-1 combines with J gene TRBJ1-5; 8 bases agree with TRBD1. This CDR3 region has 16 residues. Trimming removed 1 base from V and 9 bases from J; junction bases left unmatched: 11. Germline lookup yields CDR1 MNHNS and CDR2 SASEGT. CDR3 in amino acids: CASSEVRGRGLWPQHF. CDR3 nucleotides: TGTGCCAGCAGTGAAGTCCGGGGCAGGGGGCTTTGGCCCCAGCATTTT.

The chain employs TRBV11-1 and TRBJ2-5, with 9 bases that match TRBD1. The CDR3 contains 15 residues. Germline lookup yields CDR1 SGHAT and CDR2 FQDESV (reference sequence). The trim removed 5 bases at V and 5 bases at J, leaving 9 bases unmatched. This chain's CDR3 is CASSRGQGDKETQYF. DNA for the CDR3: TGTGCCAGCAGCCGGGGACAGGGCGACAAGGAGACCCAGTACTTC.

This clone was seen only a few times. J is TRBJ2-5 and V is TRBV28, with 10 bases aligning to TRBD2. The trim removed 2 bases at V and 4 bases at J, leaving 7 bases unmatched. The CDR3 is 16 residues long. Germline V gene lookup returns CDR1 MDHEN and CDR2 SYDVKM. In nucleotides, the CDR3 is TGTGCCAGCAGTTTACTTCTAGCGGGGGTCGGAGAGACCCAGTACTTC. It encodes CASSLLLAGVGETQYF.

This clone was found a few times. The rearrangement uses TRBV4-1 and TRBJ1-1; a weak D match, TRBD1 (6 bases). The CDR3 sequence is 16 residues long. CDR1 is MGHRA, CDR2 YSYEKL, per germline. V lost 3 bases, J lost 8 bases, and 22 bases lay in between. The CDR3 DNA reads as TGCGCCAGCAGCCAGCTACAGGGAGATGGTGAAAGGGAAGCTTTCTTT. It translates to CASSQLQGDGEREAFF.

The V and J genes are TRBV19 and TRBJ2-7; 7 bases match TRBD2. The CDR3 is 14 amino acids. CDR1 is LNHDA and CDR2 is SQIVND in the germline V gene (reference sequence). Unmatched junction bases numbered 7, after V lost 6 bases and J lost 2 bases. CDR3 coding DNA: TGTGCCAGTAGAATGGGGGAGGGGCCCTACGAGCAGTACTTC. Encoded protein: CASRMGEGPYEQYF.

The count of this clone is one. The V gene is TRBV10-1, the J gene TRBJ1-5, with D unclear. V lost 2 bases to trimming and J lost 4 bases, with 9 bases between them. Germline lookup yields CDR1 WNHNN and CDR2 SYGVQD (reference sequence). The CDR3 consists of 14 residues. The CDR3 coding sequence is TGCGCCAGCAGTGAGAGTTCAGTGAATCAGCCCCAGCATTTT. This translates into CASSESSVNQPQHF.

V gene TRBV10-3 combines with J gene TRBJ1-3, with D unclear. V dropped 3 bases and J dropped 2 bases, with 11 bases sitting between them. This CDR3 region has 15 residues. Germline assignment: CDR1 ENHRY and CDR2 SYGVKD. For the CDR3, the DNA is TGTGCCATCAGTGAACAGACGGGAACTGGAAACACCATATATTTT. It translates to CAISEQTGTGNTIYF.

This chain uses TRBV28 with TRBJ2-7; tentatively, D is TRBD2 (5 bases). V lost 4 bases and J lost 3, with 22 bases in between. The CDR3 is 17 residues long. The V gene's germline CDR1 is MDHEN and CDR2 SYDVKM. The CDR3 is CASSSREIGSYYYEQYF. DNA of the CDR3: TGTGCCAGCAGTTCTCGGGAAATAGGATCGTACTACTACGAGCAGTACTTC.

This chain links TRBV30 with TRBJ1-1; perhaps TRBD1 as D (6 bases). The CDR3 has 13 amino acids. The germline V gene has CDR1 GTSNPN and CDR2 SVGIG (reference sequence). The V gene lost 1 base and the J gene lost 10 bases, with 16 bases spanning the gap. The CDR3 protein is CAWSAARGARAFF. CDR3 coding DNA: TGTGCCTGGAGTGCGGCCCGGGGGGCTCGAGCTTTCTTT. The whole variable domain, remainder taken from reference TRBV30 and TRBJ1-1, is SQTIHQWPATLVQPVGSPLSLECTVEGTSNPNLYWYRQAAGRGLQLLFYSVGIGQISSEVPQNLSASRPQDRQFILSSKKLLLSDSGFYLCAWSAARGARAFFGQGTRLTVV.

This chain connects TRBV9 to TRBJ2-2, with 7 bases lining up with TRBD2. V shed 4 bases, J shed 2 bases, and the junction held 8 bases outside the gene matches. CDR1 and CDR2 (germline): SGDLS, YYNGEE. There are 16 residues in the CDR3. Here the CDR3 reads CASSFGRARNTGELFF. The CDR3 DNA follows: TGTGCCAGCAGCTTTGGGAGGGCAAGAAACACCGGGGAGCTGTTTTTT.

This clone was detected only once. The CDR3 nucleotides read TGTGCCAGCTCGAAGACAGGGGAGCCCCAGCATTTT. It specifies CASSKTGEPQHF. This sequence joins TRBV18 and TRBJ1-5; 8 bases line up with TRBD1. V gave up 6 bases and J gave up 8 bases; unmatched junction bases: 3. The CDR3 is 12 residues long. Looked up from germline, CDR1 is KGHSH and CDR2 is LQKENI.

The chain has TRBV27 and TRBJ2-5; TRBD2 agrees at 7 bases. CDR1 and CDR2 (germline): MNHEY, SMNVEV (reference sequence). Trimming removed 2 bases from V and 0 bases from J; junction bases left unmatched: 12. The CDR3 is made up of 18 amino acids. In DNA, the CDR3 is TGTGCCAGCAGTTTACTGGGGGTAAAGGGAGGGTACCAAGAGACCCAGTACTTC. Translated, it gives CASSLLGVKGGYQETQYF.

V gene TRBV19 combines with J gene TRBJ2-7; D might be TRBD1 (6 bases). Germline V gene data show CDR1 as LNHDA and CDR2 as SQIVND (reference sequence). The V gene lost 1 base and the J gene lost 5 bases, with 12 bases spanning the gap. The CDR3 is made up of 14 amino acids. Here the CDR3 DNA reads TGTGCCAGTAGTATAGGTGGGGGCGGTGACGAGCAGTACTTC. Amino acids: CASSIGGGGDEQYF.

In this sample, this clone turned up a few times. CDR3 DNA: TGTGCCAGCAGCTTGGCCAACTCTGTGCCAAACTACAATGAGCAGTTCTTC. Amino acid sequence: CASSLANSVPNYNEQFF. The rearrangement joins TRBV5-6 to TRBJ2-1; D is undetermined. Trimming pared 0 bases from V and 3 bases from J, leaving 16 bases between. CDR3 length equals 17 residues. The V gene's germline CDR1 is SGHDT and CDR2 YYEEEE.

CDR3 sequence: CASSLDNEYNEQFF. Here the CDR3 DNA reads TGTGCCAGCAGCTTGGATAACGAGTACAATGAGCAGTTCTTC. This rearrangement joins TRBV5-5 to TRBJ2-1; D is ambiguous. CDR3 length equals 14 residues. The germline gives CDR1 SGHKS, CDR2 YYEKEE (reference sequence). Trimming shortened V by 0 bases and J by 4 bases, and 8 bases separated the two germline ends.

A few counts support this clone. The chain has TRBV5-1 and TRBJ2-2; 13 nucleotides match TRBD2. The germline V gene encodes CDR1 SGHRS and CDR2 YFSETQ. The J segment lost 7 bases and the V segment lost 0 bases, leaving 9 bases of the junction unmatched. The CDR3 is 18 amino acids. This chain's CDR3 is CASSLVSTSGGIVGELFF. As DNA, the CDR3 is TGCGCCAGCAGCTTGGTCTCGACTAGCGGGGGGATTGTCGGGGAGCTGTTTTTT.

V usage is TRBV4-2 and J usage is TRBJ2-7, with D possibly TRBD2 on 5 matching bases. V was pared by 1 base and J by 7 bases, with 14 bases between. The CDR3 length is 14 residues. In germline, CDR1 is LGHNA, CDR2 YNFKEQ. DNA of the CDR3: TGTGCCAGCAGCCAAGGGGCCGAGACGGGAGAGCAGTACTTC. Translated, it gives CASSQGAETGEQYF.